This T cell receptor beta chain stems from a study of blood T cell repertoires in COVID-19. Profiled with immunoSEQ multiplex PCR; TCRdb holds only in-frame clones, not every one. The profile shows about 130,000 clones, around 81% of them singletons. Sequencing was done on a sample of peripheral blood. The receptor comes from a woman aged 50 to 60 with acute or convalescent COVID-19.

CDR3 in amino acids: CASSPRGGANTGELFF. The CDR3 region has the DNA TGTGCCAGCTCACCAAGGGGCGGCGCGAACACCGGGGAGCTGTTTTTT. The gene calls are TRBV18 and TRBJ2-2, with D perhaps TRBD1 (5 bases). Germline V gene sequence: CDR1 KGHSH, CDR2 LQKENI. V dropped 2 bases and J dropped 0 bases, with 10 bases sitting between them. The CDR3 is made up of 16 amino acids.